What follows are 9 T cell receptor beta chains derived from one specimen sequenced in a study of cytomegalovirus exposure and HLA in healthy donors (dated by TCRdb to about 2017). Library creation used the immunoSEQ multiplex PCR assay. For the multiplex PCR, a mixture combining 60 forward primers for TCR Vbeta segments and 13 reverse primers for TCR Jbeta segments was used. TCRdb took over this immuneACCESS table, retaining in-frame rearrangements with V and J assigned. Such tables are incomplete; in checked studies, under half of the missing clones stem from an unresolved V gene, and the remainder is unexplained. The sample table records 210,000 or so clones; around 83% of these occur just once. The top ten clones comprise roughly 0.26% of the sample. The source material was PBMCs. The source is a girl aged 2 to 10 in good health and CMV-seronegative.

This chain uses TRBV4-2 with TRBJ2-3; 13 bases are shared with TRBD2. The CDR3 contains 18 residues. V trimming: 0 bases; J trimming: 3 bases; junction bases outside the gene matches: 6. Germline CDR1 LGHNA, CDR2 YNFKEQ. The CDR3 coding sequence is TGTGCCAGCAGCCAAGATTGGACTAGCGGGAGTGGTACAGATACGCAGTATTTT. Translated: CASSQDWTSGSGTDTQYF.

The CDR3 sequence: CASSLRAGRNPSEQYF. The CDR3 coding sequence is TGTGCCAGCAGTTTACGGGCAGGGAGGAATCCGAGCGAGCAGTACTTC. This rearrangement joins TRBV27 to TRBJ2-7; maybe TRBD2 (6 bases). With 2 bases removed from V and 6 bases from J, the gap between germline ends came to 20 bases. The germline V gene encodes CDR1 MNHEY and CDR2 SMNVEV (reference sequence). This CDR3 is built from 16 residues.

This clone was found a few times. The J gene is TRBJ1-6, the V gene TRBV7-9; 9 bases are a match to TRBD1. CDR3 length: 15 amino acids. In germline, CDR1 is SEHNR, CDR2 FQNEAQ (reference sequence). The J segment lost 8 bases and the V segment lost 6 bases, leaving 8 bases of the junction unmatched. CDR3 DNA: TGTGCCAGCAGAAAATCGGGACAGGGTGATTCACCCCTCCACTTT. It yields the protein CASRKSGQGDSPLHF. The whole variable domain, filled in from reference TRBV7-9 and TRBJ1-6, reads DTGVSQNPRHKITKRGQNVTFRCDPISEHNRLYWYRQTLGQGPEFLTYFQNEAQLEKSRLLSDRFSAERPKGSFSTLEIQRTEQGDSAMYLCASRKSGQGDSPLHFGNGTRLTVT.

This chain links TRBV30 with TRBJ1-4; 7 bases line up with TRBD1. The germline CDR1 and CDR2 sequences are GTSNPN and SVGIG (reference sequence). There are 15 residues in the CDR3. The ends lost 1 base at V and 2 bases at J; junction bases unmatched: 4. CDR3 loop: CAWSDRGGTNEKLFF. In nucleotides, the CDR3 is TGTGCCTGGAGTGACAGGGGAGGCACTAATGAAAAACTGTTTTTT.

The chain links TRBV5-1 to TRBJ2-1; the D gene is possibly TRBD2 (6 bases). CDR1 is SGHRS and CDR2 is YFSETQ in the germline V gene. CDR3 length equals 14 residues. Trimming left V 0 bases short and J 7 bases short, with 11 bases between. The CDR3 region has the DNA TGCGCCAGCAGCTTGGTCGGGGGAGTTAATGAGCAGTTCTTC. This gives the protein CASSLVGGVNEQFF.

CDR3: CASGQGGQSSPLHF. The CDR3 DNA follows: TGTGCCAGCGGACAGGGAGGACAGAGTTCACCCCTCCACTTT. This chain joins TRBV27 and TRBJ1-6, with 8 bases aligning to TRBD1. The CDR3 runs to 14 residues. V lost 8 bases to trimming and J lost 9 bases; unmatched junction nucleotides: 9. Germline CDR1 is MNHEY and CDR2 is SMNVEV (reference sequence).

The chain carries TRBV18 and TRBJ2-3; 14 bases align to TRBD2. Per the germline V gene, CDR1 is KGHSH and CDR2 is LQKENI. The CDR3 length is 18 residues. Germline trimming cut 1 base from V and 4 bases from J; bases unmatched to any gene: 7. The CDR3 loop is CASSPRTSGGPGADTQYF. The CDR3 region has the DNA TGTGCCAGCTCACCACGGACTAGCGGGGGGCCCGGGGCAGATACGCAGTATTTT.

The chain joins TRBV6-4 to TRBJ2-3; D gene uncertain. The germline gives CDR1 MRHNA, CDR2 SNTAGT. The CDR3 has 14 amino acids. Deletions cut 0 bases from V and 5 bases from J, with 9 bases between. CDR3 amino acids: CASSDSFPGDTQYF. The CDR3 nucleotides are TGTGCCAGCAGTGACTCGTTTCCAGGAGATACGCAGTATTTT.

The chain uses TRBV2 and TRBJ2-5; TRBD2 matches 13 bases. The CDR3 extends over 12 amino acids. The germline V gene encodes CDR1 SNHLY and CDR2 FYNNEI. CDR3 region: CGTSGRGETQYF. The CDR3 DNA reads TGTGGCACTAGCGGGAGGGGAGAGACCCAGTACTTC. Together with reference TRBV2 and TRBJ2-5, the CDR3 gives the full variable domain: EPEVTQTPSHQVTQMGQEVILRCVPISNHLYFYWYRQILGQKVEFLVSFYNNEISEKSEIFDDQFSVERPDGSNFTLKIRSTKLEDSAMYFCGTSGRGETQYFGPGTRLLVL.